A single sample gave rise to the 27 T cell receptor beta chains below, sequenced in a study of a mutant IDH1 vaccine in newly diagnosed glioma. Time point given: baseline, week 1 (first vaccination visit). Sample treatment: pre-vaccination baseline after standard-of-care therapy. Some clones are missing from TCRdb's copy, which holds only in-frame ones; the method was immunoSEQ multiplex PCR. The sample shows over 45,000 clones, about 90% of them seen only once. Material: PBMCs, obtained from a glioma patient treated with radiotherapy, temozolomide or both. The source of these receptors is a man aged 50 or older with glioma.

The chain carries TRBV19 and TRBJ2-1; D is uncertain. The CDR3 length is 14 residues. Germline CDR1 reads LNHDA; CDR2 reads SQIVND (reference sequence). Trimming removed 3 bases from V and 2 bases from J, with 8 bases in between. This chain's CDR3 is CASSILKTYNEQFF. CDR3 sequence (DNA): TGTGCCAGTAGTATTCTCAAAACCTACAATGAGCAGTTCTTC.

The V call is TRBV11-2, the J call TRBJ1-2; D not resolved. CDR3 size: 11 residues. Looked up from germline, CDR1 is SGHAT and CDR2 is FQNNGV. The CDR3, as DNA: TGTGCTCTATTTTCCAACTATGGCTACACCTTC. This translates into CALFSNYGYTF.

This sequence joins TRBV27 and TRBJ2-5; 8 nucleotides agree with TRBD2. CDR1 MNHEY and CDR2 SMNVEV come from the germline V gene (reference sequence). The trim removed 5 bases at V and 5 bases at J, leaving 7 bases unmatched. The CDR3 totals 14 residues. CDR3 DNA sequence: TGTGCCAGCAGTGTGGGACTAGGATGGGAGACCCAGTACTTC. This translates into CASSVGLGWETQYF.

In nucleotides, the CDR3 is TGTGCCAGCTCACCAGGGTTGTCTCAGCCCCAGCATTTT. Translated: CASSPGLSQPQHF. The chain carries TRBV18 and TRBJ1-5; no clear D gene. CDR3 length equals 13 residues. The germline V gene encodes CDR1 KGHSH and CDR2 LQKENI. V was shortened by 2 bases and J by 6 bases, with 8 bases between the two germline ends.

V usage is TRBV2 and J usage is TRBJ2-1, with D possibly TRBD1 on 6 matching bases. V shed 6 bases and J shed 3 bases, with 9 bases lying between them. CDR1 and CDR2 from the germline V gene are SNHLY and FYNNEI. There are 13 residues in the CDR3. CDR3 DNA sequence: TGTGCCAGCAGGGAGGACAGCTACAATGAGCAGTTCTTC. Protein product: CASREDSYNEQFF.

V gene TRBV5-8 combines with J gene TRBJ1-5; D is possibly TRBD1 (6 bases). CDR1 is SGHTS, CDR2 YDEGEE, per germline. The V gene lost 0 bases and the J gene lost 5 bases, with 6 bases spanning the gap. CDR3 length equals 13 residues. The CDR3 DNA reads TGTGCCAGCAGCTTGGACAGGGATCAGCCCCAGCATTTT. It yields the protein CASSLDRDQPQHF. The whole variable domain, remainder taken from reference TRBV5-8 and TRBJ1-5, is EAGVTQSPTHLIKTRGQQATLRCSPISGHTSVYWYQQALGLGLQFLLWYDEGEERNRGNFPPRFSGRQFPNYSSELNVNALELEDSALYLCASSLDRDQPQHFGDGTRLSIL.

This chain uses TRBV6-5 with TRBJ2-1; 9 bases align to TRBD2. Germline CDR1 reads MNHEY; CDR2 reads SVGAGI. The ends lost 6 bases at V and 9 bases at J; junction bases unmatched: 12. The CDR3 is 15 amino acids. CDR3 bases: TGTGCCAGCAGCCGGACCGGGACTAGCTACGGTGAGCAGTTCTTC. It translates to CASSRTGTSYGEQFF.

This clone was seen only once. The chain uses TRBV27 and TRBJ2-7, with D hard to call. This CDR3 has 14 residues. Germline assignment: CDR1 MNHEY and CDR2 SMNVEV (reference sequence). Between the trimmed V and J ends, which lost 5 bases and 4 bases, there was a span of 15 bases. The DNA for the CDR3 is TGTGCCAGCAGTCCGTGGCTAGAGACTTACGAGCAGTACTTC. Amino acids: CASSPWLETYEQYF.

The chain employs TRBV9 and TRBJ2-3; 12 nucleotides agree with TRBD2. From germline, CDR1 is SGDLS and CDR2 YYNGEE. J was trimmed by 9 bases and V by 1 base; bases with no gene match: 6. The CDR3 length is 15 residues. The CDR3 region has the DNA TGTGCCAGCAGCGTAAGCGGACTAGCGGGACACACGCAGTATTTT. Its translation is CASSVSGLAGHTQYF. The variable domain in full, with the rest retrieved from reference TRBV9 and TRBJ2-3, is DSGVTQTPKHLITATGQRVTLRCSPRSGDLSVYWYQQSLDQGLQFLIQYYNGEERAKGNILERFSAQQFPDLHSELNLSSLELGDSALYFCASSVSGLAGHTQYFGPGTRLTVL.

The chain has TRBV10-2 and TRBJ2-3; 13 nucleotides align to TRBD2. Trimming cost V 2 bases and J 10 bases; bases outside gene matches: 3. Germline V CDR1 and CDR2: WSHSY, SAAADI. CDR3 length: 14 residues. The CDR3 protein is CASSETSGGAAQYF. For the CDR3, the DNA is TGCGCCAGCAGTGAGACTAGCGGGGGGGCCGCGCAGTATTTT.

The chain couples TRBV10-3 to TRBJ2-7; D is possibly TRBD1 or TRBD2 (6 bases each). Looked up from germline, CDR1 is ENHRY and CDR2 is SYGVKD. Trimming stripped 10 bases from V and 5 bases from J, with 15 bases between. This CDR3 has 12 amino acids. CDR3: CASGAGVDEQYF. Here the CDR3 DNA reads TGTGCCAGCGGGGCAGGGGTTGACGAGCAGTACTTC.

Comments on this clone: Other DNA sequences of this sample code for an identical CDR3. The CDR3 region is CSVAGGLGNTIYF. As DNA, the CDR3 is TGCAGCGTTGCCGGGGGACTTGGAAACACCATATATTTT. This sequence joins TRBV29-1 and TRBJ1-3; TRBD1 is a possible D gene (5 bases). This CDR3 has 13 residues. CDR1 SQVTM and CDR2 ANQGSEA come from the germline V gene. V gave up 4 bases and J gave up 3 bases, with 10 bases separating them. Using reference TRBV29-1 and TRBJ1-3 for the parts outside the CDR3, the full variable domain is SAVISQKPSRDICQRGTSLTIQCQVDSQVTMMFWYRQQPGQSLTLIATANQGSEATYESGFVIDKFPISRPNLTFSTLTVSNMSPEDSSIYLCSVAGGLGNTIYFGEGSWLTVV.

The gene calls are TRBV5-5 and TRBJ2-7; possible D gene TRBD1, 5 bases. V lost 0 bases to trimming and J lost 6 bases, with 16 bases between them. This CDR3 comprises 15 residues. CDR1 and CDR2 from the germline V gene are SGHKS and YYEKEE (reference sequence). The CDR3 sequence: CASSLEMNSGREQYF. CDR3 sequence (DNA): TGTGCCAGCAGCTTGGAGATGAATTCAGGGCGCGAGCAGTACTTC.

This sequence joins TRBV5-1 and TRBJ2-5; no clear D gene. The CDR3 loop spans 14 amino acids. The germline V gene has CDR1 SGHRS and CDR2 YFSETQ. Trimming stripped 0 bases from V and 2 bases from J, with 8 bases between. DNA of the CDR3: TGCGCCAGCAGCTTGGACAGCATTCAAGAGACCCAGTACTTC. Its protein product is CASSLDSIQETQYF.

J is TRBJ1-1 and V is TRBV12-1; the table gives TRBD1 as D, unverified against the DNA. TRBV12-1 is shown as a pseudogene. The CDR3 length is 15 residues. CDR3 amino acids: CASNPPGQGITEAFF. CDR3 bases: TGTGCCAGCAACCCCCCGGGACAGGGGATTACTGAAGCTTTCTTT.

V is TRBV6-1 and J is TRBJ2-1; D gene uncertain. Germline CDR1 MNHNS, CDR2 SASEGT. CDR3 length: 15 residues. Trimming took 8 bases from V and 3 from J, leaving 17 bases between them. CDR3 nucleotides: TGTGCCAGCGGGGTCGGGTCCAAACACTACAATGAGCAGTTCTTC. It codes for CASGVGSKHYNEQFF.

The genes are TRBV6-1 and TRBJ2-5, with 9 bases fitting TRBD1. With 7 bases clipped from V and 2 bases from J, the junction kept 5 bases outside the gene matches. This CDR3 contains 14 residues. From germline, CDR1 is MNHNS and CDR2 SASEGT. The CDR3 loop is CASKRTGAQETQYF. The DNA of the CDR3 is TGTGCCAGCAAACGGACAGGGGCGCAAGAGACCCAGTACTTC.

The CDR3 nucleotides are TGTGCCAGCCTCACCTGGGGGGCAGCACGGACCCAGTACTTC. Protein: CASLTWGAARTQYF. The rearrangement uses TRBV6-1 and TRBJ2-5, with D perhaps being TRBD1 or TRBD2 (6 bases each). Germline lookup yields CDR1 MNHNS and CDR2 SASEGT. The length of the CDR3 is 14 residues. V lost 8 bases to trimming and J lost 7 bases, with 20 bases between them.

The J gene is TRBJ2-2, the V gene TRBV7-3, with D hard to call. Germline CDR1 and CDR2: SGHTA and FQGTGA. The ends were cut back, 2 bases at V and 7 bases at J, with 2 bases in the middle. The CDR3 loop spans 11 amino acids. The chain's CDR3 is CASSLYGELFF. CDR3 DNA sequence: TGTGCCAGCAGCTTATACGGGGAGCTGTTTTTT.

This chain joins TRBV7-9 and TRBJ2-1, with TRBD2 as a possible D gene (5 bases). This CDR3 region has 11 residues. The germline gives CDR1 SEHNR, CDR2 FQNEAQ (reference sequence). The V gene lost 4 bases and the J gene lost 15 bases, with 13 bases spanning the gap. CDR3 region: CASSSGVGGFF. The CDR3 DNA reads TGTGCCAGCAGCTCCGGGGTCGGAGGGTTCTTC.

In DNA form, the CDR3 reads TGTGCCAGTAGGTGTGGAGGGGGTGGCCGGGGATTTTACGAGCAGTACTTC. Its translation: CASRCGGGGRGFYEQYF. The chain employs TRBV19 and TRBJ2-7; either TRBD1 or TRBD2 may supply D (6 bases each). The CDR3 contains 17 residues. In germline, CDR1 is LNHDA, CDR2 SQIVND (reference sequence). Trimming left V 6 bases short and J 4 bases short, with 25 bases between.

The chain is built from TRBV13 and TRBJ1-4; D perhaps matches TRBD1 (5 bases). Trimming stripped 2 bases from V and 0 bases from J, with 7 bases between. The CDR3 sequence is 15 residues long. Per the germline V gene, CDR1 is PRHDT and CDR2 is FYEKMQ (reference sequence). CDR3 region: CASSLRGTTNEKLFF. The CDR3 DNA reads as TGTGCCAGCAGCTTAAGGGGAACAACTAATGAAAAACTGTTTTTT.

The CDR3 spells CASSLGAVYFSSTDTQYF. CDR3 nucleotides: TGTGCCAGCAGCTTAGGCGCGGTTTATTTCAGTAGCACAGATACGCAGTATTTT. V usage is TRBV13 and J usage is TRBJ2-3; D is unresolved. V lost 0 bases to trimming and J lost 0 bases, with 16 bases between them. The germline V gene encodes CDR1 PRHDT and CDR2 FYEKMQ (reference sequence). This CDR3 has 18 residues.

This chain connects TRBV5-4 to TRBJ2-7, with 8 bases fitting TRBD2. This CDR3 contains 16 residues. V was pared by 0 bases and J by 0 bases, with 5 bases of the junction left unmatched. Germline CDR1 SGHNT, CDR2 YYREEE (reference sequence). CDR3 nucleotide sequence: TGTGCCAGCAGCTTGGAAGGCGGGGGGTACTCCTACGAGCAGTACTTC. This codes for CASSLEGGGYSYEQYF.

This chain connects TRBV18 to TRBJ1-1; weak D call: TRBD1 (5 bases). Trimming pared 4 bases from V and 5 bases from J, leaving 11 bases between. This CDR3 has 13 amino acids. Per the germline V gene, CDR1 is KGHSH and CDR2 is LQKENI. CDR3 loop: CASSQTVETEAFF. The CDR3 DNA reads TGTGCCAGCTCACAGACAGTTGAGACTGAAGCTTTCTTT.

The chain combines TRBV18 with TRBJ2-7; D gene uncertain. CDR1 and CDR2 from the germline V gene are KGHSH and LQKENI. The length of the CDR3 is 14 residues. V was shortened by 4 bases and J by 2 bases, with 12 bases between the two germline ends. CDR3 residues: CASSRRTVTYEQYF. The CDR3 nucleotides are TGTGCCAGCTCACGCCGGACGGTTACCTACGAGCAGTACTTC.

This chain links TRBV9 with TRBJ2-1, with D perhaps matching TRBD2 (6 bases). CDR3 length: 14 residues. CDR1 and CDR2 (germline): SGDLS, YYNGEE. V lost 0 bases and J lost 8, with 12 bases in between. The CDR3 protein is CASSVVPGVDEQFF. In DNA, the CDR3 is TGTGCCAGCAGCGTAGTTCCGGGAGTGGATGAGCAGTTCTTC.